Detailed here is one T cell receptor (beta chain). No antigen is known for it. The germline V and J ends were trimmed by 6 bases and 1 base, with 12 bases remaining between them. There are 14 residues in the CDR3. Germline V CDR1 and CDR2: MDHEN, SYDVKM. This sample was included in a study of T cell responses to AZD1222 COVID-19 vaccine. Study-level points and caveats: Repertoires were obtained only post-peak T cell response. Mapped onto spike, vaccine-associated CD4 TCRs spanned it and were dominant at 160-218 and 743-854.

TCRdb keeps only in-frame clones here, not all; method: immunoSEQ multiplex PCR. The sample has 100,000 to 150,000 clones; roughly 92% are singletons. The specimen comprised peripheral blood, sampled on day 0 of AZD1222 vaccination. The rearrangement uses TRBV28 and TRBJ1-1; D unclear. The receptor was isolated from an adult in good health. CDR3 loop: CASRGRLTNTEAFF. The CDR3 nucleotides are TGTGCCAGCAGAGGCAGACTAACGAACACTGAAGCTTTCTTT. Full variable domain (rest looked up from reference TRBV28 and TRBJ1-1): DVKVTQSSRYLVKRTGEKVFLECVQDMDHENMFWYRQDPGLGLRLIYFSYDVKMKEKGDIPEGYSVSREKKERFSLILESASTNQTSMYLCASRGRLTNTEAFFGQGTRLTVV.